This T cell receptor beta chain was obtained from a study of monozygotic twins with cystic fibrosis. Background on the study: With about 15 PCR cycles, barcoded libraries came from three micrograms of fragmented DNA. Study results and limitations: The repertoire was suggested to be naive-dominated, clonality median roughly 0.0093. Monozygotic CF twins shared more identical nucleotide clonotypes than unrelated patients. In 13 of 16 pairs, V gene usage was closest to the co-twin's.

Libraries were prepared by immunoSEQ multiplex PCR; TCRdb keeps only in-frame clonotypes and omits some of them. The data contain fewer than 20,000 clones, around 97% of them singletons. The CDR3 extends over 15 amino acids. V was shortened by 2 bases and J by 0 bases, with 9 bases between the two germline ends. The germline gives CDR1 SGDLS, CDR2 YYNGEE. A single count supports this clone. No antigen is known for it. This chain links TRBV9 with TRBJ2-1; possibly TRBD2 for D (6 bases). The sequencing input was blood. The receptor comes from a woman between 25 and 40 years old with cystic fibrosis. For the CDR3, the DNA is TGTGCCAGCAGCGTGGGGGGAGGCTCCTACAATGAGCAGTTCTTC. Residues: CASSVGGGSYNEQFF.